The next 19 T cell receptor beta chains were all read from a single sample in a study of identical twins. Via MiXCR, TCRdb re-called the 5' RACE reads, giving one row per CDR3 protein. The sample includes about 460,000 distinct CDR3 sequences, about 14% of them seen just once. This same sample was also taken into another study, of yellow fever vaccine responses in identical twins.

The source material was CD4+ T cells sorted from blood. These receptor sequences come from a woman younger than 35 in good health.

There are a few counts of this clonotype. The chain has TRBV29-1 and TRBJ2-2; 12 nucleotides align to TRBD2. V lost 1 base, J lost 7 bases, and 10 bases stayed unmatched. The CDR3 is 17 residues long. Germline values: CDR1 SQVTM, CDR2 ANQGSEA. In DNA form, the CDR3 reads TGCAGCGTTGAAGGGGGTGCTAGCGGGGGGGCGGACGGGGAGCTGTTTTTT. It encodes CSVEGGASGGADGELFF.

V gene TRBV19 combines with J gene TRBJ2-1; D may be TRBD2 (5 bases). Germline assignment: CDR1 LNHDA and CDR2 SQIVND (reference sequence). Trimming took off 3 bases at V and 6 bases at J, with 18 bases between the two ends. This CDR3 contains 16 residues. In DNA form, the CDR3 reads TGTGCCAGTAGTATCGGAGGAAAGGTCGAGGGCAATGAGCAGTTCTTC. Protein: CASSIGGKVEGNEQFF. Full variable domain (missing parts from reference TRBV19 and TRBJ2-1): DGGITQSPKYLFRKEGQNVTLSCEQNLNHDAMYWYRQDPGQGLRLIYYSQIVNDFQKGDIAEGYSVSREKKESFPLTVTSAQKNPTAFYLCASSIGGKVEGNEQFFGPGTRLTVL.

CDR3 DNA sequence: TGTGCCAGCAGCTTAGCGCACTCCACTAGCGTACTTACCTACGAGCAGTACTTC. This gives the protein CASSLAHSTSVLTYEQYF. V is TRBV7-2 and J is TRBJ2-7, with 7 bases identical to TRBD2. With V trimmed by 0 bases and J by 2 bases, 13 bases remained unmatched. The CDR3 is made up of 18 amino acids. The germline CDR1 and CDR2 sequences are SGHTA and FQGNSA.

The J gene is TRBJ2-7, the V gene TRBV19, with D perhaps given as TRBD1 or TRBD2 (5 bases each). CDR1 is LNHDA, CDR2 SQIVND, per germline (reference sequence). The CDR3 sequence is 16 residues long. Trimming left V 2 bases short and J 6 bases short, with 20 bases between. This chain's CDR3 is CASSIIKFGAPGEQYF. The CDR3 nucleotides are TGTGCCAGTAGTATAATCAAATTCGGGGCGCCGGGCGAGCAGTACTTC.

This clonotype has just a few counts. The genes are TRBV12-3 or TRBV12-4 and TRBJ2-3; D is possibly TRBD2 (5 bases). The CDR3 sequence is 15 residues long. V gave up 5 bases and J gave up 6 bases, with 18 bases separating them. The CDR3 loop reads CASSHHRGLGDTQYF. The CDR3 DNA sequence: TGTGCCAGCAGTCACCATCGAGGGTTGGGGGATACGCAGTATTTT.

The rearrangement joins TRBV20-1 to TRBJ2-5; 8 positions agree with TRBD2. The trim removed 6 bases at V and 5 bases at J, leaving 11 bases unmatched. CDR3 size: 14 residues. Germline assignment: CDR1 DFQATT and CDR2 SNEGSKA (reference sequence). The CDR3 DNA sequence: TGCAGTGCCGCACCCCTAGCGGGTGGGGAGACCCAGTACTTC. This codes for CSAAPLAGGETQYF.

The chain uses TRBV5-1 and TRBJ2-5; maybe TRBD2 (5 bases). The CDR3 has 13 amino acids. Germline V CDR1 and CDR2: SGHRS, YFSETQ. V lost 4 bases, J lost 5 bases, and 12 bases lay in between. For the CDR3, the DNA is TGCGCCAGCAGCGATTTCCGGGGTGAGACCCAGTACTTC. It translates to CASSDFRGETQYF.

The table lists this clonotype with a few counts. The V gene is TRBV10-3, the J gene TRBJ2-3; no clear D. This CDR3 region has 13 residues. CDR1 is ENHRY, CDR2 SYGVKD, per germline. V was cut by 7 bases and J by 3 bases, with 11 bases left in between. The CDR3: CAIKGLGTDTQYF. CDR3 sequence (DNA): TGTGCCATCAAAGGGTTGGGGACAGATACGCAGTATTTT.

Many counts were recorded for this clonotype. The rearrangement links TRBV4-2 to TRBJ2-2; a weak D match, TRBD1 (6 bases). Germline lookup yields CDR1 LGHNA and CDR2 YNFKEQ. Trimming shortened V by 1 base and J by 6 bases, and 12 bases separated the two germline ends. There are 15 residues in the CDR3. The CDR3 reads CASSQGSRGAGELFF. CDR3 DNA sequence: TGTGCCAGCAGCCAAGGGTCCAGGGGAGCCGGGGAGCTGTTTTTT.

This chain's CDR3 is CASSDNRGQNRLGYGYTF. In nucleotides, the CDR3 is TGTGCCAGCAGTGATAATCGCGGACAGAACAGACTAGGATATGGCTACACCTTC. V is TRBV6-1 and J is TRBJ1-2, with D possibly TRBD1 on 6 matching bases. With 3 bases removed from V and 5 bases from J, the gap between germline ends came to 25 bases. The CDR3 has 18 residues. CDR1 MNHNS and CDR2 SASEGT come from the germline V gene.

This clonotype was detected a few times. This rearrangement joins TRBV6-5 to TRBJ1-1; D unresolved. CDR1 and CDR2 (germline): MNHEY, SVGAGI. CDR3 length equals 14 residues. Trimming took 6 bases from V and 2 from J, leaving 13 bases between them. The CDR3 bases are TGTGCCAGCAGCTACAACACAGAAAACACTGAAGCTTTCTTT. It codes for CASSYNTENTEAFF.

The chain employs TRBV6-2 or TRBV6-3 and TRBJ2-5, with 7 bases fitting TRBD1. The CDR3 has 14 residues. Germline V gene lookup returns CDR1 MNHEY and CDR2 SVGEGT. After removal of 11 bases from V and 4 bases from J, the junction contained 13 bases not matched to a gene. In DNA, the CDR3 is TGTGCCCCAACAGGGGCAGGGGAACGAGAGACCCAGTACTTC. Translating gives CAPTGAGERETQYF.

This clonotype has more than one count but fewer than ten. The chain recombines TRBV7-9 with TRBJ2-5, with no clear D. Per germline, CDR1 SEHNR and CDR2 FQNEAQ (reference sequence). Trimming stripped 3 bases from V and 5 bases from J, with 13 bases between. CDR3 length equals 14 residues. CDR3 in amino acids: CASSFRAGLETQYF. The DNA of the CDR3 is TGTGCCAGCAGCTTTCGTGCCGGTTTGGAGACCCAGTACTTC.

The CDR3 here is CATSDLYSGSPDADTQYF. CDR3 sequence (DNA): TGTGCCACCAGTGATTTGTATTCCGGGTCCCCCGACGCAGATACGCAGTATTTT. This rearrangement joins TRBV24-1 to TRBJ2-3; D remains ambiguous. Trimming cost V 0 bases and J 4 bases, with 19 bases left between them. Germline-derived CDR1 and CDR2 are KGHDR and SFDVKD. The CDR3 is 18 residues long.

This clonotype was seen more than once but under ten times. CDR3 sequence (DNA): TGTGCCAGCAGCCAAGCCCTACTAGCGGGAGGGCCAACAGATACGCAGTATTTT. As protein: CASSQALLAGGPTDTQYF. The chain joins TRBV4-2 to TRBJ2-3; TRBD2 agrees at 13 bases. CDR3 length: 18 amino acids. Germline lookup yields CDR1 LGHNA and CDR2 YNFKEQ. V gave up 1 base and J gave up 3 bases; unmatched junction bases: 7.

This clonotype has just a few counts. This chain's CDR3 is CSVATRRAGTEAFF. The CDR3 bases are TGCAGCGTTGCCACTAGGCGGGCGGGGACTGAAGCTTTCTTT. The V and J genes are TRBV29-1 and TRBJ1-1, with D uncertain. Germline V CDR1 and CDR2: SQVTM, ANQGSEA. Trimming cost V 4 bases and J 5 bases, with 17 bases left between them. CDR3 length: 14 residues. The variable domain in full, with the rest retrieved from reference TRBV29-1 and TRBJ1-1, is SAVISQKPSRDICQRGTSLTIQCQVDSQVTMMFWYRQQPGQSLTLIATANQGSEATYESGFVIDKFPISRPNLTFSTLTVSNMSPEDSSIYLCSVATRRAGTEAFFGQGTRLTVV.

V is TRBV5-1 and J is TRBJ1-2; a possible D gene is TRBD1 (5 bases). The V and J ends lost 0 bases and 6 bases respectively, with 12 bases between them. Germline CDR1 reads SGHRS; CDR2 reads YFSETQ. CDR3 length: 14 residues. The CDR3 DNA sequence: TGCGCCAGCAGCTTGGTTGGGGGGAAGGATGGCTACACCTTC. This encodes CASSLVGGKDGYTF. The variable domain in full, with the rest retrieved from reference TRBV5-1 and TRBJ1-2, is KAGVTQTPRYLIKTRGQQVTLSCSPISGHRSVSWYQQTPGQGLQFLFEYFSETQRNKGNFPGRFSGRQFSNSRSEMNVSTLELGDSALYLCASSLVGGKDGYTFGSGTRLTVV.

The chain uses TRBV12-3 or TRBV12-4 and TRBJ2-5, with D uncertain. V was trimmed by 7 bases and J by 7 bases, leaving 16 bases between them. The CDR3 sequence is 13 residues long. The CDR3 here is CASIKSNSLTQYF. The DNA of the CDR3 is TGTGCCAGCATCAAAAGTAATTCCTTGACCCAGTACTTC.

This clonotype was observed a handful of times. The rearrangement links TRBV6-5 to TRBJ1-5; tentative D call: TRBD1 (6 bases). Germline lookup yields CDR1 MNHEY and CDR2 SVGAGI. The CDR3 extends over 14 amino acids. V lost 2 bases, J lost 4 bases, and 9 bases lay in between. As DNA, the CDR3 is TGTGCCAGCAGTTACGGACAGCCGAATCAGCCCCAGCATTTT. This translates into CASSYGQPNQPQHF.